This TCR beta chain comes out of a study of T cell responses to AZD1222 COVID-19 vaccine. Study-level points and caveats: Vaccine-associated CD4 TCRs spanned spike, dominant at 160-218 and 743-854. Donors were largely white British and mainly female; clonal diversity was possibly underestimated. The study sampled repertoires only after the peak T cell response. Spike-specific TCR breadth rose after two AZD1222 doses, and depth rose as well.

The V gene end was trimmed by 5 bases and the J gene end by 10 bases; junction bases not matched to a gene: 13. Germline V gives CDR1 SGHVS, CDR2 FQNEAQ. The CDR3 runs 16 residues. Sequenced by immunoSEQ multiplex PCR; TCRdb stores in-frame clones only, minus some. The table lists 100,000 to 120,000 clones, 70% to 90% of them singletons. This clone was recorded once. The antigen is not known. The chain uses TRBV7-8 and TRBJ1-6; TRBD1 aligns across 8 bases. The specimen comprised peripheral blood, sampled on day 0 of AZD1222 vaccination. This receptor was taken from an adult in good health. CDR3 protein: CASSPDRVGFRSPLHF. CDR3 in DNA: TGTGCCAGCAGCCCGGACAGGGTCGGTTTTAGATCACCCCTCCACTTT. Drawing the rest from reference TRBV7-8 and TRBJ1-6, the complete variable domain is GAGVSQSPRYKVAKRGQDVALRCDPISGHVSLFWYQQALGQGPEFLTYFQNEAQLDKSGLPSDRFFAERPEGSVSTLKIQRTQQEDSAVYLCASSPDRVGFRSPLHFGNGTRLTVT.